Detailed here is one T cell receptor (beta chain). The data were produced by immunoSEQ multiplex PCR, yet TCRdb's version contains in-frame clones alone and is incomplete. The sample includes 15,000 to 20,000 clones, roughly 89% of them seen just once. The germline V gene encodes CDR1 SGHTA and CDR2 FQGNSA. Trimming took off 5 bases at V and 10 bases at J, with 26 bases between the two ends. The CDR3 runs to 16 residues. The sample is drawn from a study of circulating and synovial CD4+ cells in juvenile arthritis. The clonotype originates from a human donor with juvenile idiopathic arthritis. Sequencing was carried out using CD4+ T cells from blood. The rearrangement uses TRBV7-2 and TRBJ1-1, with D possibly matching TRBD1 (6 bases). The CDR3 sequence is CASSVRTIGGGGGAFF. In DNA, the CDR3 is TGTGCCAGCAGCGTCCGGACAATTGGGGGGGGCGGCGGAGCTTTCTTT.